These T cell receptor beta chains were read from a single sample in a study of identical twins. Via MiXCR, TCRdb re-called the 5' RACE reads, giving one row per CDR3 protein. The data hold over 500,000 distinct CDR3 sequences, with 22% observed a single time. Another study also made use of these data, one on T cells expressing NK-cell markers.

Sample: CD4+ T cells sorted from blood. These receptors were collected from a woman in her late teens or twenties in good health. Each CDR3 is given with its conserved first and last residue. The D gene is left open where the match is weak. Not all rows give a size; the values are once, few, many and, for expanded clones, a class.

D gene	clone size	V gene	J gene	CDR3 protein	CDR3 DNA
-	-	TRBV11-2	TRBJ2-5	CASTKVPSAQYF	TGTGCCAGCACCAAAGTACCCAGTGCCCAGTACTTC
-	-	TRBV11-1	TRBJ2-6	CASSLAPGTYSGANVLTF	TGTGCCAGCAGCTTAGCCCCAGGGACCTACTCTGGGGCCAACGTCCTGACTTTC
TRBD1	-	TRBV6-1	TRBJ2-4	CASSRTGLNIQYF	TGTGCCAGCTCTCGGACAGGTTTAAACATTCAGTACTTC
-	few	TRBV7-9	TRBJ1-4	CASSLAGFGEKLFF	TGTGCCAGCAGCTTAGCCGGGTTTGGAGAAAAACTGTTTTTT
-	-	TRBV11-2	TRBJ2-7	CASSLDRRVWLPSYEQYF	TGTGCCAGCAGCTTAGATAGGAGGGTTTGGCTCCCCTCCTACGAGCAGTACTTC
-	-	TRBV6-1	TRBJ2-1	CASRGHYSYNEQFF	TGTGCCAGCAGAGGTCATTACTCCTACAATGAGCAGTTCTTC
TRBD1	-	TRBV27	TRBJ2-1	CASSLTGFYNEQFF	TGTGCCAGCAGTTTGACAGGGTTCTACAATGAGCAGTTCTTC
-	-	TRBV14	TRBJ1-2	CASSHVTASGYTF	TGTGCCAGCAGCCACGTCACCGCGAGTGGCTACACCTTC
-	once	TRBV6-6	TRBJ2-3	CASTTGDTQYF	TGTGCCAGCACCACCGGCGATACGCAGTATTTT
-	-	TRBV20-1	TRBJ2-3	CSAKVGDTQYF	TGCAGTGCTAAGGTTGGGGATACGCAGTATTTT
-	once	TRBV25-1	TRBJ2-2	CASSGWSKNGELFF	TGTGCCAGCAGTGGATGGTCGAAGAACGGGGAGCTGTTTTTT
-	once	TRBV6-1	TRBJ2-6	CASSLGTSPRANVLTF	TGTGCCAGCAGTCTGGGGACTTCGCCTAGGGCCAACGTCCTGACTTTC
-	-	TRBV5-5	TRBJ2-7	CARSRGIFYEQYF	TGTGCCAGGAGCCGGGGGATTTTCTACGAGCAGTACTTC
-	-	TRBV18	TRBJ2-7	CASSVSPQQYEQYF	TGTGCCAGCTCCGTGTCACCCCAACAATACGAGCAGTACTTC
-	-	TRBV23-1	TRBJ1-4	CASRGAANEKLFF	TGCGCCAGCAGAGGGGCAGCTAATGAAAAACTGTTTTTT
TRBD2	many	TRBV2	TRBJ2-1	CASSELPRGLASGRDNEQFF	TGTGCCAGCAGTGAACTCCCCAGGGGTTTGGCTAGCGGGAGGGACAATGAGCAGTTCTTC
-	few	TRBV20-1	TRBJ2-3	CSAVEEGADTQYF	TGCAGTGCGGTGGAGGAAGGAGCAGATACGCAGTATTTT
-	few	TRBV4-3	TRBJ1-6	CASSHGRSPLHF	TGCGCCAGCAGCCATGGGCGTTCACCCCTCCACTTT
-	once	TRBV20-1	TRBJ1-1	CSAISPSTEAFF	TGCAGTGCCATCAGCCCGAGTACTGAAGCTTTCTTT
-	few	TRBV27	TRBJ1-2	CASSTRGFEGYTF	TGTGCCAGCAGTACGAGGGGATTCGAGGGCTACACCTTC